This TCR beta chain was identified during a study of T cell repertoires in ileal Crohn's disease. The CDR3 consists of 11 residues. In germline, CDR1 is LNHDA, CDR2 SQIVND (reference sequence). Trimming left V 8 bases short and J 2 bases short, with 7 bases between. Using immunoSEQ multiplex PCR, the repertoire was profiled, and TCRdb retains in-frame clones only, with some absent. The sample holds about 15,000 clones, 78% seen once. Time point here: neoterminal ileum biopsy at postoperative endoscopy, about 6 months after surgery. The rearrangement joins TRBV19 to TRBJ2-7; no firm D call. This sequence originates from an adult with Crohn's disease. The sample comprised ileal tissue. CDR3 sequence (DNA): TGTGCCAGTGCCTCTCCCTACGAGCAGTACTTC. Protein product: CASASPYEQYF.